This is a list of T cell receptor beta chains from one sample in a study of T cell changes during pregnancy in multiple sclerosis. Profiled with immunoSEQ multiplex PCR; TCRdb holds only in-frame clones, not every one. Of tens of thousands of clones in the sample, around 94% were seen once. The specimen was peripheral blood, collected in the third trimester of pregnancy. Receptor source: a female donor with multiple sclerosis, enrolled in a pregnancy study. CDR3s leave out the opening cysteine and the closing phenylalanine or tryptophan. A D gene is named only where the DNA matches it firmly.

>-|TRBJ1-1|TRBV30
AWSSIARAF
>TRBD1|TRBJ2-7|TRBV27
ASSLTGVYEQY
>-|TRBJ1-1|TRBV9
ASSVGVLNTEAF
>-|TRBJ2-7|TRBV18
ASSPLTGQAYEQY
>-|TRBJ2-1|TRBV19
ASSMAGSSYNEQF
>-|TRBJ1-4|TRBV4-3
ASSQDRGASEKLF
>-|TRBJ1-1|TRBV11-2
ASSSSGKVTEAF
>TRBD1|TRBJ1-1|TRBV2
ASTLSPGGTEAF
>TRBD1|TRBJ1-2|TRBV27
ASTPLGGGNGYT
>-|TRBJ1-4|TRBV28
ASSPAGGDGEKLF
>-|TRBJ2-2|TRBV27
ASSSNAVAGELF
>-|TRBJ2-3|TRBV5-1
ASSSGQNTDTQY
>TRBD1|TRBJ2-1|TRBV6-1
ASSGGGQGTINEQF
>-|TRBJ2-3|TRBV10-1
ASSSSTDTQY
>-|TRBJ2-5|TRBV20-1
SANSGGAQY
>TRBD1|TRBJ1-4|TRBV4-1
ASSQEFQGAREKLF
>-|TRBJ1-4|TRBV5-5
ASKGNQGEKLF
>TRBD1|TRBJ2-7|TRBV28
ASSPIQGVSEQY
>TRBD2|TRBJ2-1|TRBV25-1
ASRGLAGEGGEQF
>-|TRBJ2-7|TRBV9
ASSPDSSVEQY
>-|TRBJ1-2|TRBV10-3
AISVEPRYGYT
>-|TRBJ2-3|TRBV6-1
ASRVDTSTDTQY
>TRBD1|TRBJ1-3|TRBV25-1
ATQGTGNTIY
>-|TRBJ1-5|TRBV6-5
ASSPRGFSNQPQH
>TRBD1|TRBJ2-3|TRBV5-4
ASSSGQGRTPTDTQY